This TCR beta chain was retrieved from a study of cytomegalovirus exposure and HLA in healthy donors. Background on the study: Unique TCRs numbering some 80 million, obtained from HLA-typed donors, made up an early data release. The study, taken as a whole, reports: Available immune exposure information covered CMV serostatus only. Later analysis indicated greater clonal expansion among HLA-associated TCR beta chains than among equally common other chains.

PCR used 60 Vbeta primers and 13 Jbeta primers. In the original workflow: In a later analysis, tens of millions of unique TCR beta chains included roughly 11 million shared by two or more donors. TCRdb keeps only in-frame clones here, not all; method: immunoSEQ multiplex PCR. V, J and clone size are taken as reported in that table, and D and trimming were inferred from the DNA itself. The sample lists around 95,000 clones, 78% occurring once. On this clone itself: Its antigen is unknown.

Deletions cut 5 bases from V and 5 bases from J, with 23 bases between. Germline CDR1 is SGHVS and CDR2 is FNYEAQ. This CDR3 comprises 17 residues. The chain combines TRBV7-6 with TRBJ2-3; weak D call: TRBD1 (6 bases). This sequence was found in a middle-aged woman in good health and CMV-seropositive. Sequencing was done on a sample of PBMCs. This CDR3 is CASSPNRATWGKDTQYF. The DNA of the CDR3 is TGTGCCAGCAGCCCGAACAGGGCAACTTGGGGCAAAGATACGCAGTATTTT.